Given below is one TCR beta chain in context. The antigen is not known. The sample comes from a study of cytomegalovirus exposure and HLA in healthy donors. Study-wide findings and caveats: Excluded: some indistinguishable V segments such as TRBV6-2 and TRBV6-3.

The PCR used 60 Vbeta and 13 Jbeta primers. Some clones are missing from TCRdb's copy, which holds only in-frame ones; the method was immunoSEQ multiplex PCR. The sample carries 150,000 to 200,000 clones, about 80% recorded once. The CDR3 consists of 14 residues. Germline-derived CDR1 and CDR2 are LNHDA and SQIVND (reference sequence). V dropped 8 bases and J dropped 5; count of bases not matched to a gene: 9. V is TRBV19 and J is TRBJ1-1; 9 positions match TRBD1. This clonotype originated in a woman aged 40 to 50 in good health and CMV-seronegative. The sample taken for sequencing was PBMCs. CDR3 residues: CASRALQGATEAFF. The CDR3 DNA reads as TGTGCCAGTCGGGCGTTACAGGGGGCGACTGAAGCTTTCTTT.